The 20 T cell receptor beta chains presented below share a single source sample, sequenced in a study of shared clonotypes between healthy human individuals. Libraries were prepared by immunoSEQ multiplex PCR; TCRdb keeps only in-frame clonotypes and omits some of them. The repertoire consists of roughly 1,800,000 clones, with just under 95% occurring once and the leading ten covering 1.2%. CD45RO-negative cells were positively selected for CCR7, leaving out terminally differentiated effector memory CD45RA+ cells. Sequenced: naive CD8+ T cells sorted from blood. All receptors come from a man between 18 and 35 years old in good health.

The count of this clone is one. The chain carries TRBV27 and TRBJ1-2; D might be TRBD1 (5 bases). The CDR3 totals 15 residues. CDR1 and CDR2 from the germline V gene are MNHEY and SMNVEV (reference sequence). V lost 6 bases and J lost 3, with 17 bases in between. CDR3 residues: CASRELGGADYGYTF. Written as DNA, the CDR3 is TGTGCCAGCAGAGAGCTCGGGGGAGCGGACTATGGCTACACCTTC.

Here the CDR3 reads CALDLTGGSTDTQYF. The CDR3 DNA sequence: TGTGCCTTGGATTTGACAGGGGGCAGCACAGATACGCAGTATTTT. The V and J genes are TRBV30 and TRBJ2-3; 10 bases are a match to TRBD1. The CDR3 contains 15 residues. Germline loops: CDR1 GTSNPN, CDR2 SVGIG (reference sequence). Unmatched junction bases numbered 7, after V lost 7 bases and J lost 0 bases.

The V gene is TRBV9, the J gene TRBJ2-5; TRBD2 is a possible D gene (7 bases). This CDR3 contains 15 residues. The V end was cut by 6 bases, the J end by 2 bases, with 17 bases between. In germline, CDR1 is SGDLS, CDR2 YYNGEE. The DNA for the CDR3 is TGTGCCAGCAACCCTAGCGGAGGGGGACAAGAGACCCAGTACTTC. Protein: CASNPSGGGQETQYF.

On this clone: Other DNA sequences of this sample code for an identical CDR3. V gene TRBV28 combines with J gene TRBJ1-5; 7 nucleotides agree with TRBD1. The CDR3 runs to 15 residues. Unmatched junction bases numbered 3, after V lost 0 bases and J lost 4 bases. Germline CDR1 is MDHEN and CDR2 is SYDVKM. CDR3: CASSLWTGINQPQHF. The CDR3 DNA reads TGTGCCAGCAGTTTATGGACAGGGATTAATCAGCCCCAGCATTTT.

This clone has only a few counts. This chain uses TRBV7-9 with TRBJ1-6; D not resolved. Trimming removed 4 bases from V and 7 bases from J, with 17 bases in between. Germline loops: CDR1 SEHNR, CDR2 FQNEAQ (reference sequence). This CDR3 spans 16 amino acids. The CDR3 reads CASSSPSRGENSPLHF. The CDR3 bases are TGTGCCAGCAGCTCCCCCTCCCGGGGAGAGAATTCACCCCTCCACTTT.

The rearrangement joins TRBV30 to TRBJ1-1; 9 nucleotides match TRBD1. V lost 8 bases and J lost 1; bases outside the gene matches: 2. There are 12 residues in the CDR3. CDR1 and CDR2 from the germline V gene are GTSNPN and SVGIG (reference sequence). The DNA of the CDR3 is TGTGCCGCGGACAGGGGGAACACTGAAGCTTTCTTT. Translated: CAADRGNTEAFF.

As for this clone: This sample also contains other DNA sequences that code for the same CDR3. The V call is TRBV27, the J call TRBJ2-1; D is possibly TRBD1 (5 bases). Germline values: CDR1 MNHEY, CDR2 SMNVEV (reference sequence). The germline V and J ends were trimmed by 2 bases and 8 bases, with 7 bases remaining between them. The CDR3 extends over 12 amino acids. The CDR3 loop reads CASSLQGDEQFF. CDR3 bases: TGTGCCAGCAGTTTACAGGGTGATGAGCAGTTCTTC.

On this clone itself: The sample contains more than one DNA sequence encoding this CDR3. The genes are TRBV10-1 and TRBJ1-1; D uncertain. The ends were cut back, 3 bases at V and 1 base at J, with 6 bases in the middle. The CDR3 contains 13 residues. Germline values: CDR1 WNHNN, CDR2 SYGVQD (reference sequence). CDR3 nucleotide sequence: TGCGCCAGCAGTGACCCTGGGAACACTGAAGCTTTCTTT. Translated, it gives CASSDPGNTEAFF.

The chain has TRBV10-3 and TRBJ2-7; D is possibly TRBD1 or TRBD2 (5 bases each). Trimming pared 0 bases from V and 0 bases from J, leaving 12 bases between. Per the germline V gene, CDR1 is ENHRY and CDR2 is SYGVKD. The CDR3 extends over 16 amino acids. The CDR3 DNA follows: TGTGCCATCAGTGAGTCTCTAGGGGAGAGCTCCTACGAGCAGTACTTC. Its translation is CAISESLGESSYEQYF.

The chain is built from TRBV28 and TRBJ1-3, with 7 bases aligning to TRBD1. CDR3 size: 13 residues. V was pared by 4 bases and J by 5 bases, with 2 bases of the junction left unmatched. Germline V lookup: CDR1 MDHEN, CDR2 SYDVKM. The CDR3 here is CASSWDSRNTIYF. CDR3 sequence (DNA): TGTGCCAGCAGTTGGGACAGCCGAAACACCATATATTTT. Complete variable domain (other parts from reference TRBV28 and TRBJ1-3): DVKVTQSSRYLVKRTGEKVFLECVQDMDHENMFWYRQDPGLGLRLIYFSYDVKMKEKGDIPEGYSVSREKKERFSLILESASTNQTSMYLCASSWDSRNTIYFGEGSWLTVV.

This clone turned up a few times. The V gene is TRBV5-6, the J gene TRBJ2-4; possibly TRBD1 or TRBD2 for D (5 bases each). The CDR3 spans 13 residues. The V gene lost 3 bases and the J gene lost 8 bases, with 12 bases spanning the gap. The germline gives CDR1 SGHDT, CDR2 YYEEEE. Written as DNA, the CDR3 is TGTGCCAGCAGCTCCACCGGGACCCACATTCAGTACTTC. Its translation: CASSSTGTHIQYF.

The chain carries TRBV27 and TRBJ2-7, with unresolved D. The CDR3 is made up of 14 amino acids. Germline assignment: CDR1 MNHEY and CDR2 SMNVEV (reference sequence). The V end lost 7 bases, the J end lost 0 bases, and 13 bases lay between the germline ends. The CDR3 nucleotides are TGTGCCAGCAAAATTAGCCTCAACTCCTACGAGCAGTACTTC. It codes for CASKISLNSYEQYF.

The chain recombines TRBV5-6 with TRBJ2-3; D perhaps matches TRBD2 (5 bases). V lost 4 bases, J lost 0 bases, and 18 bases lay in between. The CDR3 totals 17 residues. CDR1 SGHDT and CDR2 YYEEEE come from the germline V gene. CDR3 protein: CASSPPLDTLSTDTQYF. In nucleotides, the CDR3 is TGTGCCAGCAGCCCGCCACTAGACACACTTAGCACAGATACGCAGTATTTT.

J is TRBJ2-7 and V is TRBV28; TRBD1 matches 10 bases. The junction had 6 bases not matched to a gene; V was cut back by 5 bases and J by 5 bases. This CDR3 region has 14 residues. Germline lookup yields CDR1 MDHEN and CDR2 SYDVKM. The CDR3 here is CASSPWTGGDEQYF. The DNA of the CDR3 is TGTGCCAGCAGTCCTTGGACAGGGGGAGACGAGCAGTACTTC.

This chain joins TRBV2 and TRBJ2-5; a possible D gene is TRBD1 (5 bases). Deletions cut 6 bases from V and 0 bases from J, with 14 bases between. Germline loops: CDR1 SNHLY, CDR2 FYNNEI. This CDR3 region has 15 residues. The CDR3 region is CASSYRPLYQETQYF. CDR3 nucleotide sequence: TGTGCCAGCAGCTACAGGCCGCTGTACCAAGAGACCCAGTACTTC.

This chain connects TRBV10-1 to TRBJ2-1; 8 nucleotides agree with TRBD2. V lost 4 bases to trimming and J lost 6 bases; unmatched junction nucleotides: 5. CDR1 is WNHNN and CDR2 is SYGVQD in the germline V gene (reference sequence). This CDR3 has 14 amino acids. CDR3 DNA: TGCGCCAGCAGTGGGGGGAGCGGGGGCAATGAGCAGTTCTTC. Its protein is CASSGGSGGNEQFF.

This rearrangement joins TRBV7-9 to TRBJ2-4; no reliable D call. CDR3 length: 15 residues. Germline V gives CDR1 SEHNR, CDR2 FQNEAQ (reference sequence). V lost 5 bases and J 6 bases, leaving 17 bases between the germline ends. CDR3 amino acids: CASSGNPTPGNIQYF. CDR3 sequence (DNA): TGTGCCAGCAGCGGCAATCCAACCCCCGGAAACATTCAGTACTTC.

The table lists this clone with a count of one. The identical CDR3 is also encoded by other nucleotide sequences in the sample. CDR3 loop: CASMGSYNEQFF. The DNA for the CDR3 is TGTGCCAGCATGGGGAGCTACAATGAGCAGTTCTTC. The V and J genes are TRBV27 and TRBJ2-1; weak D call: TRBD2 (5 bases). Germline V gene lookup returns CDR1 MNHEY and CDR2 SMNVEV (reference sequence). The CDR3 contains 12 residues. Deletions cut 7 bases from V and 3 bases from J, with 7 bases between.

This clone was detected only once. The V gene is TRBV4-3, the J gene TRBJ2-7; D perhaps matches TRBD2 (6 bases). This CDR3 has 15 amino acids. V dropped 2 bases and J dropped 1 base, with 12 bases sitting between them. The V gene's germline CDR1 is LGHNA and CDR2 YSLEER. This CDR3 reads CASSQRDGGSYEQYF. DNA of the CDR3: TGCGCCAGCAGCCAACGGGATGGAGGGTCCTACGAGCAGTACTTC.

The CDR3 DNA reads TGTGCCTGGAGTGAAGCGGTTCCTAACGAGCAGTACTTC. This sequence encodes CAWSEAVPNEQYF. The chain carries TRBV30 and TRBJ2-7; weak D call: TRBD2 (5 bases). The CDR3 runs to 13 residues. V dropped 1 base and J dropped 5 bases, with 12 bases sitting between them. CDR1 is GTSNPN, CDR2 SVGIG, per germline (reference sequence).